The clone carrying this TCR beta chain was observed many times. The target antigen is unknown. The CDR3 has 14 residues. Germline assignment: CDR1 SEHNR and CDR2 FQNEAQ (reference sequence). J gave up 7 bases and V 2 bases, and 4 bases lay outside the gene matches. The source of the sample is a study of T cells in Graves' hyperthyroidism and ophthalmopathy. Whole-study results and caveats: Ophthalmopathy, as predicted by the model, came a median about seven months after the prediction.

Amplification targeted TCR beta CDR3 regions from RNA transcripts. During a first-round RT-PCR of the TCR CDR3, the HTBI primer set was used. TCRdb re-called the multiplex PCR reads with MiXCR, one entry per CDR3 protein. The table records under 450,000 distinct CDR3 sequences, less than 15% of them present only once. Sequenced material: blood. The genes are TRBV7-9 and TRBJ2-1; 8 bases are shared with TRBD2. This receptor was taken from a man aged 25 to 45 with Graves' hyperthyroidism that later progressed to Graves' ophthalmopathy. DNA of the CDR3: TGTGCCAGCAGCTTACGGCGGGGGGAGAATGAGCAGTTCTTC. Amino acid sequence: CASSLRRGENEQFF.